This record covers a single T cell receptor (beta chain). The CDR3 has 14 residues. Germline CDR1 reads LGHDT; CDR2 reads YNNKEL (reference sequence). Germline trimming cut 6 bases from V and 4 bases from J; bases unmatched to any gene: 7. Data came from immunoSEQ multiplex PCR; TCRdb stores just in-frame clones and leaves some out. Of around 230,000 clones in the sample, around 78% were seen once. This record comes from a study of blood T cell repertoires in COVID-19. The wider study: T cells, B-cell-depleted T cells, or PBMCs supplied cDNA or gDNA.

Sequences were obtained from peripheral blood. This chain connects TRBV3-1 (or the pseudogene TRBV3-2) to TRBJ2-7; 9 bases agree with TRBD2. This receptor was identified in a woman in her seventies with active or convalescent COVID-19. The CDR3 bases are TGTGCCAGCAGGTCTAGCGGGAACTTATACGAGCAGTACTTC. Translated: CASRSSGNLYEQYF.